These T cell receptor beta chains were read from a single sample in a study of radiation and T cells in renal cell carcinoma. Clones were read by immunoSEQ multiplex PCR, and TCRdb kept only the in-frame ones, dropping some. The sample has about 25,000 clones; 58% are singletons. Source: tumor tissue, taken from a patient whose treatment was nephrectomy without radiotherapy. The receptors were gathered from a man aged 35-49 years with renal cell carcinoma. Each CDR3 is given with its conserved first and last residue.

j_gene	v_gene	CDR3aa
TRBJ1-4	TRBV7-9	CASSLSSGGNEKLFF
TRBJ1-5	TRBV5-1	CASSLDSSSHQPQHF
TRBJ1-5	TRBV18	CASSPVVREYALGRQPQHF
TRBJ2-5	TRBV2	CASSPPGQLQETQYF
TRBJ2-2	TRBV7-9	CASSLGGRALAGELFF
TRBJ2-7	TRBV28	CASKSSSYEQYF
TRBJ1-1	TRBV28	CASRLDRGRKGDTEAFF
TRBJ2-2	TRBV27	CASTRTSGRANTGELFF
TRBJ1-5	TRBV6-5	CASSRDRFQPQHF
TRBJ2-1	TRBV7-9	CASSLGGLAGAVNEQFF
TRBJ1-2	TRBV5-1	CASSLATGYDGYTF
TRBJ1-1	TRBV28	CASSWVGFRTEAFF
TRBJ1-5	TRBV6-5	CASSRFGGKSQPQHF
TRBJ1-6	TRBV7-2	CASSLVPHILSSPLHF
TRBJ1-5	TRBV28	CASVDSNQPQHF